The 26 T cell receptor beta chains below were found in one sample sequenced in a study of cytotoxic CD8 clonotypes in ibrutinib-treated CLL. Using immunoSEQ multiplex PCR, the repertoire was profiled, and TCRdb retains in-frame clones only, with some absent. The sample consists of about 200,000 clones, roughly three quarters of them appearing once. The sequenced sample was PBMCs, obtained after 12 months of ibrutinib treatment. The receptors were gathered from a human donor with chronic lymphocytic leukemia.

As for this clone: Within the sample, other DNA sequences also encode this same CDR3. The chain employs TRBV5-1 and TRBJ1-5; D is ambiguous. CDR1 is SGHRS and CDR2 is YFSETQ in the germline V gene. The length of the CDR3 is 15 residues. Trimming took off 1 base at V and 0 bases at J, with 8 bases between the two ends. The CDR3 protein is CASSLTPNSNQPQHF. The CDR3, as DNA: TGCGCCAGCAGCTTGACACCAAATAGCAATCAGCCCCAGCATTTT.

V gene TRBV10-3 combines with J gene TRBJ1-5; perhaps TRBD1 as D (5 bases). Germline CDR1 and CDR2: ENHRY and SYGVKD. V was trimmed by 7 bases and J by 6 bases, leaving 19 bases between them. The CDR3 loop spans 15 amino acids. This chain's CDR3 is CAIITEAGMAQPQHF. The CDR3 DNA sequence: TGTGCCATCATTACAGAGGCAGGGATGGCTCAGCCCCAGCATTTT.

The genes are TRBV6-5 and TRBJ1-2; D not resolved. The CDR3 runs to 15 residues. Trimming took off 5 bases at V and 1 base at J, with 14 bases between the two ends. Per germline, CDR1 MNHEY and CDR2 SVGAGI. In DNA, the CDR3 is TGTGCCAGCAGTCCCGACTTGGATATTAACTATGGCTACACCTTC. The encoded protein is CASSPDLDINYGYTF.

V is TRBV18 and J is TRBJ1-6; maybe TRBD1 (6 bases). The length of the CDR3 is 16 residues. In germline, CDR1 is KGHSH, CDR2 LQKENI. With 3 bases removed from V and 10 bases from J, the gap between germline ends came to 19 bases. CDR3 loop: CASSPTPTGRKSPLHF. CDR3 nucleotide sequence: TGTGCCAGCTCACCTACTCCCACAGGGAGAAAATCACCCCTCCACTTT.

J is TRBJ2-5 and V is TRBV28; D is unclear. V dropped 3 bases and J dropped 5 bases, with 13 bases sitting between them. The germline gives CDR1 MDHEN, CDR2 SYDVKM. This CDR3 has 14 amino acids. This CDR3 is CASSFQILKETQYF. The CDR3 DNA sequence: TGTGCCAGCAGTTTCCAGATCCTAAAGGAGACCCAGTACTTC.

The chain carries TRBV7-9 and TRBJ2-5, with D hard to call. Germline V gene data show CDR1 as SEHNR and CDR2 as FQNEAQ (reference sequence). The length of the CDR3 is 12 residues. V lost 6 bases to trimming and J lost 5 bases, with 10 bases between them. CDR3 in amino acids: CASRGLGETQYF. The DNA of the CDR3 is TGTGCCAGCAGGGGCCTCGGGGAGACCCAGTACTTC.

The chain recombines TRBV7-9 with TRBJ2-3; D is undetermined. Germline V gives CDR1 SEHNR, CDR2 FQNEAQ (reference sequence). V was cut by 8 bases and J by 0 bases, with 12 bases left in between. CDR3 length equals 14 residues. CDR3 loop: CASGSAVSTDTQYF. CDR3 nucleotides: TGTGCCAGCGGAAGCGCCGTAAGCACAGATACGCAGTATTTT.

Only one count was recorded for this clone. In DNA, the CDR3 is TGCGCCAGCAGCCCGGGACTAACGAACACCGGGGAGCTGTTTTTT. It codes for CASSPGLTNTGELFF. This chain links TRBV5-1 with TRBJ2-2, with 7 bases identical to TRBD2. Losses at the gene ends were 4 bases for V and 0 bases for J; bases not matched to a gene: 3. Germline lookup yields CDR1 SGHRS and CDR2 YFSETQ. The CDR3 extends over 15 amino acids.

V is TRBV4-1 and J is TRBJ2-6, with 10 nucleotides matching TRBD2. CDR3 length: 18 amino acids. J gave up 0 bases and V 8 bases, and 10 bases lay outside the gene matches. Germline-derived CDR1 and CDR2 are MGHRA and YSYEKL. The CDR3 nucleotides are TGCGCCAGCCAAGGAAGGACTAGCGGTTTCTCTGGGGCCAACGTCCTGACTTTC. Translating it yields CASQGRTSGFSGANVLTF.

The chain recombines TRBV15 with TRBJ2-1; D remains ambiguous. CDR3 size: 15 residues. V shed 0 bases and J shed 7 bases, with 13 bases lying between them. Germline values: CDR1 LNHNV, CDR2 YYDKDF (reference sequence). CDR3 region: CATSRDSFSPNEQFF. CDR3 sequence (DNA): TGTGCCACCAGCAGAGACTCTTTCAGTCCTAATGAGCAGTTCTTC.

The rearrangement joins TRBV5-1 to TRBJ1-6, with D possibly TRBD1 on 5 matching bases. Trimming took off 1 base at V and 6 bases at J, with 11 bases between the two ends. The CDR3 totals 15 residues. Germline V CDR1 and CDR2: SGHRS, YFSETQ. The CDR3 DNA reads TGCGCCAGCAGCTTGTTCGGGGGATCTAATTCACCCCTCCACTTT. It yields the protein CASSLFGGSNSPLHF.

In this sample, this clone turned up once. The genes are TRBV6-4 and TRBJ1-5; D is uncertain. Trimming took 0 bases from V and 7 from J, leaving 10 bases between them. Per germline, CDR1 MRHNA and CDR2 SNTAGT. The length of the CDR3 is 14 residues. This chain's CDR3 is CASSDSAGSQPQHF. CDR3 bases: TGTGCCAGCAGTGACTCGGCAGGAAGCCAGCCCCAGCATTTT.

This clone was counted once. The V and J genes are TRBV7-2 and TRBJ2-7; weak D call: TRBD1 (5 bases). V lost 5 bases to trimming and J lost 6 bases, with 14 bases between them. The CDR3 is 13 amino acids. Germline V gene data show CDR1 as SGHTA and CDR2 as FQGNSA. CDR3 in DNA: TGTGCCAGCAGCCGGACAAACCCTATCGAGCAGTACTTC. The encoded protein is CASSRTNPIEQYF.

The genes are TRBV21-1 and TRBJ2-3; the table's D call, TRBD2, was not checked against the DNA. TRBV21-1 is described as a pseudogene. The CDR3 sequence is 16 residues long. As DNA, the CDR3 is TGTGCCAGCAGCAAACGTCCGGAGATTTGCACAGATACGCAGTATTTT. Protein product: CASSKRPEICTDTQYF.

The chain is built from TRBV27 and TRBJ2-7; D remains unclear. Germline CDR1 is MNHEY and CDR2 is SMNVEV (reference sequence). The CDR3 has 13 residues. Trimming took 4 bases from V and 1 from J, leaving 8 bases between them. For the CDR3, the DNA is TGTGCCAGCAGTTCGAGAATTTCCTACGAGCAGTACTTC. This gives the protein CASSSRISYEQYF.

The CDR3 region has the DNA TGTGCCAGTAACGGCATGAACACTGAAGCTTTCTTT. Translated: CASNGMNTEAFF. The V call is TRBV19, the J call TRBJ1-1, with unresolved D. CDR1 is LNHDA, CDR2 SQIVND, per germline (reference sequence). The CDR3 runs to 12 residues. Deletions cut 7 bases from V and 0 bases from J, with 6 bases between.

This chain joins TRBV4-2 and TRBJ2-5; 10 positions agree with TRBD2. Per germline, CDR1 LGHNA and CDR2 YNFKEQ. This CDR3 is 17 amino acids long. Trimming cost V 0 bases and J 5 bases; bases outside gene matches: 9. The CDR3 loop reads CASSQDFQRGGLETQYF. The CDR3 region has the DNA TGTGCCAGCAGCCAAGATTTCCAGCGGGGGGGCTTGGAGACCCAGTACTTC.

CDR3 region: CASMGQGAFGQPQHF. CDR3 DNA sequence: TGTGCCAGTATGGGACAGGGGGCGTTCGGTCAGCCCCAGCATTTT. The chain combines TRBV19 with TRBJ1-5; 12 nucleotides align to TRBD1. This CDR3 contains 15 residues. V dropped 7 bases and J dropped 6; count of bases not matched to a gene: 7. Per the germline V gene, CDR1 is LNHDA and CDR2 is SQIVND (reference sequence). Together with reference TRBV19 and TRBJ1-5, the CDR3 gives the full variable domain: DGGITQSPKYLFRKEGQNVTLSCEQNLNHDAMYWYRQDPGQGLRLIYYSQIVNDFQKGDIAEGYSVSREKKESFPLTVTSAQKNPTAFYLCASMGQGAFGQPQHFGDGTRLSIL.

The chain links TRBV19 to TRBJ2-1; TRBD1 matches at 9 bases. Unmatched junction bases numbered 19, after V lost 3 bases and J lost 7 bases. CDR1 is LNHDA, CDR2 SQIVND, per germline (reference sequence). The CDR3 has 19 residues. This CDR3 reads CASSIATGTGSWAGNEQFF. CDR3 sequence (DNA): TGTGCCAGTAGTATCGCCACCGGGACAGGGAGTTGGGCGGGGAATGAGCAGTTCTTC.

The gene calls are TRBV4-1 and TRBJ2-7; 9 bases line up with TRBD2. CDR3 size: 16 residues. V shed 5 bases, J shed 2 bases, and the junction held 10 bases outside the gene matches. Germline assignment: CDR1 MGHRA and CDR2 YSYEKL. CDR3 DNA sequence: TGCGCCAGCAGCGCCCAACTAGCGGGCCTTACCTACGAGCAGTACTTC. Amino acids: CASSAQLAGLTYEQYF.

V and J are TRBV18 and TRBJ2-3; 7 nucleotides align to TRBD2. In germline, CDR1 is KGHSH, CDR2 LQKENI. V was clipped by 5 bases and J by 0 bases; unmatched bases: 14. This CDR3 contains 18 residues. The CDR3 loop reads CASSSTTRGGPSTDTQYF. The CDR3 region has the DNA TGTGCCAGCTCATCAACCACCCGCGGGGGACCTAGCACAGATACGCAGTATTTT.

The CDR3 region is CASSADSSGANVLTF. As DNA, the CDR3 is TGTGCCAGCTCCGCGGACTCCTCTGGGGCCAACGTCCTGACTTTC. The chain combines TRBV6-1 with TRBJ2-6, with D possibly TRBD2 on 5 matching bases. V lost 8 bases and J lost 0, with 11 bases in between. Germline-derived CDR1 and CDR2 are MNHNS and SASEGT. CDR3 length equals 15 residues.

This chain joins TRBV6-5 and TRBJ2-3, with D perhaps TRBD2 (7 bases). The length of the CDR3 is 16 residues. Per germline, CDR1 MNHEY and CDR2 SVGAGI. Trimming took off 2 bases at V and 2 bases at J, with 14 bases between the two ends. CDR3 amino acids: CASSYGRGGLTDTQYF. The CDR3 region has the DNA TGTGCCAGCAGTTACGGCCGCGGGGGCCTCACAGATACGCAGTATTTT.

The rearrangement joins TRBV15 to TRBJ2-7, with TRBD2 matching 14 bases. V lost 4 bases to trimming and J lost 3 bases; unmatched junction nucleotides: 5. The length of the CDR3 is 16 residues. Germline CDR1 and CDR2: LNHNV and YYDKDF (reference sequence). The chain's CDR3 is CATSTGLAGEGYEQYF. CDR3 in DNA: TGTGCCACCAGCACGGGACTAGCGGGAGAGGGCTACGAGCAGTACTTC.

The rearrangement links TRBV28 to TRBJ2-1; D ambiguous. The CDR3 has 13 amino acids. The V end lost 7 bases, the J end lost 7 bases, and 14 bases lay between the germline ends. Looked up from germline, CDR1 is MDHEN and CDR2 is SYDVKM. The CDR3 DNA is TGTGCCAGCAAAGGGCCTTCTCTGAATGAGCAGTTCTTC. Residues: CASKGPSLNEQFF.

The chain is built from TRBV20-1 and TRBJ1-2, with 7 bases that match TRBD1. CDR3 length: 11 residues. Germline values: CDR1 DFQATT, CDR2 SNEGSKA (reference sequence). The CDR3 here is CSPPQGGGYTF. CDR3 sequence (DNA): TGCAGCCCCCCCCAGGGGGGTGGCTACACCTTC.